The 17 T cell receptor beta chains given below trace back to one sample, sequenced in a study of Graves' ophthalmopathy and Graves' hyperthyroidism. TCR beta CDR3 regions were amplified from RNA transcripts. Second-round multiplex PCR followed a first-round RT-PCR using HTBI primers. Each CDR3 protein is one row after TCRdb ran MiXCR on the multiplex PCR reads. The data hold a few hundred thousand distinct CDR3 sequences, with roughly 40% observed a single time. The sample consisted of peripheral blood or thyroid tissue (not recorded which). The source is an adult man with Graves' hyperthyroidism.

This clonotype has a count of ten or more. The rearrangement links TRBV2 to TRBJ1-3; 7 nucleotides line up with TRBD1. After removal of 6 bases from V and 2 bases from J, the junction contained 7 bases not matched to a gene. Germline-derived CDR1 and CDR2 are SNHLY and FYNNEI. The CDR3 spans 15 residues. This chain's CDR3 is CASRKDRTTGNTIYF. The CDR3 bases are TGTGCCAGCAGAAAGGACAGGACAACTGGAAACACCATATATTTT. Filled out from reference TRBV2 and TRBJ1-3, the complete variable domain reads EPEVTQTPSHQVTQMGQEVILRCVPISNHLYFYWYRQILGQKVEFLVSFYNNEISEKSEIFDDQFSVERPDGSNFTLKIRSTKLEDSAMYFCASRKDRTTGNTIYFGEGSWLTVV.

Notes on this clonotype: A read error may account for a junction end that differs from germline. V is TRBV7-9 and J is TRBJ1-2, with 10 positions matching TRBD1. This CDR3 spans 15 amino acids. CDR1 SEHNR and CDR2 FQNEAQ come from the germline V gene (reference sequence). The CDR3: CASSQGGQGNLGYTF. The CDR3, as DNA: TGCGCCAGCAGCCAAGGGGGACAGGGGAACCTTGGCTACACCTTC.

This clonotype was detected only a few times. This sequence joins TRBV27 and TRBJ2-5, with 9 bases matching TRBD1. The germline V gene encodes CDR1 MNHEY and CDR2 SMNVEV (reference sequence). J lost 6 bases, V lost 8 bases, and 7 bases had no gene match. The CDR3 loop spans 13 amino acids. CDR3 protein: CASADRGRKTQYF. The CDR3 DNA is TGTGCCAGCGCGGACAGGGGAAGGAAGACCCAGTACTTC.

The chain links TRBV6-4 to TRBJ2-3; possibly TRBD2 for D (5 bases). The length of the CDR3 is 16 residues. Germline CDR1 is MRHNA and CDR2 is SNTAGT. V lost 4 bases to trimming and J lost 6 bases, with 20 bases between them. This chain's CDR3 is CASSATASPTMDTQYF. The CDR3 DNA is TGTGCCAGCAGTGCAACGGCTAGCCCAACTATGGATACGCAGTATTTT.

There are many counts of this clonotype. The V gene is TRBV5-1, the J gene TRBJ2-5; D remains ambiguous. This CDR3 has 13 amino acids. CDR1 and CDR2 (germline): SGHRS, YFSETQ. Deletions cut 0 bases from V and 3 bases from J, with 6 bases between. The CDR3 loop is CASSLEGKETQYF. The CDR3 nucleotides read TGCGCCAGCAGCTTGGAAGGGAAAGAGACCCAGTACTTC.

This clonotype was counted at least ten times. The V gene is TRBV29-1, the J gene TRBJ1-1; possibly TRBD1 for D (6 bases). The V end lost 7 bases, the J end lost 3 bases, and 21 bases lay between the germline ends. This CDR3 comprises 15 residues. Germline V gives CDR1 SQVTM, CDR2 ANQGSEA. Written as DNA, the CDR3 is TGCAGCGCACCCTGGGGGGCAGGGCTGCACACTGAAGCTTTCTTT. Protein product: CSAPWGAGLHTEAFF. Filled out from reference TRBV29-1 and TRBJ1-1, the complete variable domain reads SAVISQKPSRDICQRGTSLTIQCQVDSQVTMMFWYRQQPGQSLTLIATANQGSEATYESGFVIDKFPISRPNLTFSTLTVSNMSPEDSSIYLCSAPWGAGLHTEAFFGQGTRLTVV.

This chain joins TRBV19 and TRBJ1-2; no firm D call. Deletions cut 5 bases from V and 0 bases from J, with 16 bases between. Germline loops: CDR1 LNHDA, CDR2 SQIVND (reference sequence). The CDR3 totals 16 residues. The CDR3: CASSEAPRAANYGYTF. CDR3 sequence (DNA): TGTGCCAGTAGTGAGGCCCCGCGGGCAGCTAACTATGGCTACACCTTC.

The chain has TRBV5-4 and TRBJ2-5; 9 bases match TRBD2. Trimming at V came to 0 bases and at J to 5 bases, leaving 5 bases not matched to a gene. Germline V gene sequence: CDR1 SGHNT, CDR2 YYREEE (reference sequence). The CDR3 totals 15 residues. CDR3 DNA: TGTGCCAGCAGCTTGGGGCTAGCGGGAACGGAGACCCAGTACTTC. Protein: CASSLGLAGTETQYF. Variable domain in full (rest from reference TRBV5-4 and TRBJ2-5): ETGVTQSPTHLIKTRGQQVTLRCSSQSGHNTVSWYQQALGQGPQFIFQYYREEENGRGNFPPRFSGLQFPNYSSELNVNALELDDSALYLCASSLGLAGTETQYFGPGTRLLVL.

V usage is TRBV5-1 and J usage is TRBJ2-2, with D possibly being TRBD2 (6 bases). V lost 6 bases, J lost 4 bases, and 19 bases lay in between. This CDR3 has 16 residues. Germline CDR1 is SGHRS and CDR2 is YFSETQ. The CDR3 DNA sequence: TGCGCCAGCACCGCCGCGGGGTTTGTGGGCACCGGGGAGCTGTTTTTT. Its translation is CASTAAGFVGTGELFF.

This clonotype was seen a handful of times. The genes are TRBV15 and TRBJ2-3; 9 bases are a match to TRBD1. Per germline, CDR1 LNHNV and CDR2 YYDKDF (reference sequence). This CDR3 comprises 15 residues. The junction had 4 bases not matched to a gene; V was cut back by 0 bases and J by 6 bases. In DNA, the CDR3 is TGTGCCACCAGCAGAGATTTGGACAGGGGTGATACGCAGTATTTT. Translated, it gives CATSRDLDRGDTQYF.

This clonotype was observed at least ten times. The chain carries TRBV7-9 and TRBJ1-2; the D is unclear. Trimming took off 1 base at V and 0 bases at J, with 15 bases between the two ends. The V gene's germline CDR1 is SEHNR and CDR2 FQNEAQ (reference sequence). The CDR3 is made up of 17 amino acids. In nucleotides, the CDR3 is TGTGCCAGCAGCTTAGGAGTCCAGCTTCTTACTAACTATGGCTACACCTTC. It specifies CASSLGVQLLTNYGYTF.

This clonotype appeared many times. The V call is TRBV5-8, the J call TRBJ1-6; 11 bases line up with TRBD1. Germline V gene lookup returns CDR1 SGHTS and CDR2 YDEGEE. The CDR3 is made up of 16 amino acids. With 4 bases clipped from V and 5 bases from J, the junction kept 5 bases outside the gene matches. The CDR3 coding sequence is TGTGCCAGCAGCGGGACAGGGGGTGGAAATAATTCACCCCTCCACTTT. Translated, it gives CASSGTGGGNNSPLHF.

The genes are TRBV4-1 and TRBJ1-4; TRBD1 is a possible D gene (5 bases). CDR3 size: 17 residues. V lost 0 bases to trimming and J lost 3 bases, with 14 bases between them. In germline, CDR1 is MGHRA, CDR2 YSYEKL. The CDR3 spells CASSQDPLGAANEKLFF. Here the CDR3 DNA reads TGCGCCAGCAGCCAAGATCCTCTCGGGGCCGCTAATGAAAAACTGTTTTTT.

This clonotype was recorded many times. The chain carries TRBV20-1 and TRBJ1-2; maybe TRBD1 (5 bases). CDR3 length equals 11 residues. V shed 3 bases and J shed 6 bases, with 8 bases lying between them. Germline loops: CDR1 DFQATT, CDR2 SNEGSKA (reference sequence). CDR3 sequence reads: CSARTRDGYTF. In DNA form, the CDR3 reads TGCAGTGCTAGGACCAGGGATGGCTACACCTTC.

In its sample, this clonotype was seen a few times. This rearrangement joins TRBV18 to TRBJ2-7; tentatively, D is TRBD1 (5 bases). Looked up from germline, CDR1 is KGHSH and CDR2 is LQKENI. The length of the CDR3 is 16 residues. With 0 bases removed from V and 7 bases from J, the gap between germline ends came to 19 bases. The CDR3 DNA reads TGTGCCAGCTCACCACCGGTATCAGGGTTTGGTTTGGAGCAGTACTTC. Translated, it gives CASSPPVSGFGLEQYF.

This clonotype was picked up a small number of times. V and J are TRBV12-3 or TRBV12-4 and TRBJ1-1; 7 nucleotides line up with TRBD1. J lost 1 base, V lost 6 bases, and 5 bases had no gene match. This CDR3 is 14 amino acids long. Written as DNA, the CDR3 is TGTGCCAGCAGGCCGGGACAGACGAACACTGAAGCTTTCTTT. This gives the protein CASRPGQTNTEAFF.

The J gene is TRBJ2-5, the V gene TRBV20-1, with TRBD2 as a possible D gene (6 bases). The CDR3 is made up of 10 amino acids. Germline CDR1 DFQATT, CDR2 SNEGSKA (reference sequence). With 6 bases removed from V and 4 bases from J, the gap between germline ends came to 6 bases. This CDR3 is CSAGGETQYF. Here the CDR3 DNA reads TGCAGTGCCGGGGGAGAGACCCAGTACTTC.